The 10 T cell receptor beta chains below were found in one sample sequenced in a study of Tregs in tolerant kidney transplant recipients. The data were produced by immunoSEQ multiplex PCR, yet TCRdb's version contains in-frame clones alone and is incomplete. The data show about 52,000 clones, and the top ten clones hold about 0.83%. This specimen consisted of CD4+ T cells from blood, obtained before the transplant. All receptors come from a human donor who received a combined kidney and bone marrow transplant.

Turning to this clone: The read gets to within 3 residues of the CDR3 end, and the germline J gene fills in the rest. The chain is built from TRBV5-1 and TRBJ1-2; perhaps TRBD1 as D (6 bases). Trimming stripped 0 bases from V and 5 bases from J, with 14 bases between. The CDR3 is 15 residues long. CDR1 and CDR2 (germline): SGHRS, YFSETQ. The chain's CDR3 is CASSLAAGQGYGYTF. Incomplete CDR3 DNA: TGCGCCAGCAGCTTGGCTGCGGGCCAGGGGTATGGC.

In regard to this clone: With the read ending 3 residues before the CDR3 end, the germline J gene is used to fill in that end. The V gene is TRBV11-2, the J gene TRBJ2-2; 8 positions agree with TRBD2. This CDR3 contains 15 residues. CDR1 and CDR2 from the germline V gene are SGHAT and FQNNGV. Trimming cost V 5 bases and J 3 bases; bases outside gene matches: 5. The CDR3 bases that were read are TGTGCCAGCAGCCCCACGGGGGGGTACACCGGGGAG. Residues: CASSPTGGYTGE. The full CDR3 reads CASSPTGGYTGELFF.

On this clone: The missing CDR3 end, 3 residues past where the read stops, is filled in from the germline J gene. The V and J genes are TRBV19 and TRBJ2-2; 12 positions agree with TRBD2. CDR1 is LNHDA and CDR2 is SQIVND in the germline V gene (reference sequence). There are 16 residues in the CDR3. Losses at the gene ends were 3 bases for V and 7 bases for J; bases not matched to a gene: 6. CDR3 DNA, as far as it was read: TGTGCCAGTAGTATTCCCCTAGCGGGGGGGAGCGGGGAG. Its translation is CASSIPLAGGSGE. The whole CDR3 sequence reads CASSIPLAGGSGELFF.

Comments on this clone: The read halts 3 residues ahead of the CDR3 end, with the missing end drawn from the germline J gene. The chain links TRBV11-1 to TRBJ2-1; D ambiguous. V was pared by 5 bases and J by 4 bases, with 9 bases between. Germline V gene lookup returns CDR1 SGHAT and CDR2 FQDESV (reference sequence). The CDR3 extends over 13 amino acids. The CDR3 bases that were read are TGTGCCAGCAGCCCCGACAAATACAATGAG. Translating gives CASSPDKYNE. The CDR3 in full is CASSPDKYNEQFF.

The CDR3 DNA, read in part, is TGTGCCAGCTCACCGACCCGGGACAATGAA. Translation gives CASSPTRDNE. Given in full, the CDR3 is CASSPTRDNEAFF. The rearrangement links TRBV18 to TRBJ1-1, with a tentative D call TRBD1 (6 bases). The read comes to an end 3 residues before the CDR3 does, leaving the germline J gene to fill in the end. Looked up from germline, CDR1 is KGHSH and CDR2 is LQKENI. V shed 3 bases and J shed 7 bases, with 12 bases lying between them. The CDR3 sequence is 13 residues long. Together with reference TRBV18 and TRBJ1-1, the CDR3 gives the full variable domain: NAGVMQNPRHLVRRRGQEARLRCSPMKGHSHVYWYRQLPEEGLKFMVYLQKENIIDESGMPKERFSAEFPKEGPSILRIQQVVRGDSAAYFCASSPTRDNEAFFGQGTRLTVV.

As for this clone: The CDR3 end lies 3 residues beyond the end of the read and is filled in from the germline J gene. The rearrangement uses TRBV2 and TRBJ1-1, with 8 nucleotides matching TRBD1. This CDR3 has 15 residues. V shed 6 bases and J 0 bases; nucleotides not matched to a gene: 6. Looked up from germline, CDR1 is SNHLY and CDR2 is FYNNEI. This CDR3 is CASRARQGMNTEAFF. The covered CDR3 bases are TGTGCCAGCAGGGCCCGACAGGGGATGAACACTGAA.

Turning to this clone: Read sequence stops 3 residues before the CDR3 end, and the germline J gene provides the missing end. This chain joins TRBV29-1 and TRBJ2-6; no clear D gene. This CDR3 spans 16 amino acids. V lost 5 bases to trimming and J lost 4 bases, with 18 bases between them. CDR1 is SQVTM and CDR2 is ANQGSEA in the germline V gene. The CDR3 DNA, read in part, is TGCAGCGTTCTGATGTTGAGCCTCGTGGGGGCCAACGTC. Residues: CSVLMLSLVGANV. The whole CDR3 reads CSVLMLSLVGANVLTF. Using reference TRBV29-1 and TRBJ2-6 for the parts outside the CDR3, the full variable domain is SAVISQKPSRDICQRGTSLTIQCQVDSQVTMMFWYRQQPGQSLTLIATANQGSEATYESGFVIDKFPISRPNLTFSTLTVSNMSPEDSSIYLCSVLMLSLVGANVLTFGAGSRLTVL.

A word on this clone: The read comes to an end 3 residues before the CDR3 does, leaving the germline J gene to fill in the end. This chain joins TRBV11-3 and TRBJ2-3, with 7 nucleotides matching TRBD1. The V segment lost 5 bases and the J segment 0 bases; nucleotides outside the gene matches: 5. CDR1 is SGHNT and CDR2 is YENEEA in the germline V gene. The CDR3 contains 15 residues. The CDR3 is CASSLTGLSTDTQYF. The part of the CDR3 DNA that was read is TGTGCCAGCAGCCTGACAGGGCTTAGCACAGATACG.

Remarks on this clone: The CDR3 end falls 3 residues outside the read, so it is completed with the germline J gene. V and J are TRBV10-2 and TRBJ2-7; 7 bases are a match to TRBD1. V lost 6 bases, J lost 6 bases, and 8 bases stayed unmatched. This CDR3 comprises 13 residues. The germline CDR1 and CDR2 sequences are WSHSY and SAAADI. Partial CDR3 DNA: TGCGCCAGCAGAAAGACAGGGCCCTCCGAG. Translation gives CASRKTGPSE. The complete CDR3 reads CASRKTGPSEQYF.

Notes on this clone: The read terminates 3 residues ahead of where the CDR3 ends, so the germline J gene completes it. V usage is TRBV18 and J usage is TRBJ1-2; unclear D gene. V lost 1 base, J lost 4 bases, and 16 bases lay in between. Germline CDR1 is KGHSH and CDR2 is LQKENI. This CDR3 has 16 residues. CDR3 in amino acids: CASSPRQATSTYGYTF. The covered CDR3 bases are TGTGCCAGCTCACCACGCCAGGCCACCTCTACCTATGGC.